This section outlines one TCR beta chain sequence together with its context. Its antigen is unidentified. The data derive from a study of blood T cells in healthy people across ages. Next came a second PCR, run for about 6 to 11 cycles, which used a sample-barcoded 5' primer along with a J-beta primer mix. In TCRdb, the 5' RACE reads were re-called with MiXCR into one record per CDR3 protein. The data show some 1,500,000 distinct CDR3 sequences, about 42% seen once. Per sample, a minimum of 6 million PBMCs were isolated. Germline CDR1 MGHRA, CDR2 YSYEKL. This CDR3 region has 15 residues. V gave up 0 bases and J gave up 1 base, with 9 bases separating them. General observations from the study: TCR beta diversity per million T cells fell roughly linearly with age.

The source material was blood. The receptor's source is a woman under 30 in good health. V is TRBV4-1 and J is TRBJ1-1; TRBD1 might be the D (5 bases). CDR3 in amino acids: CASSQEGTANTEAFF. CDR3 bases: TGCGCCAGCAGCCAAGAAGGGACGGCGAACACTGAAGCTTTCTTT.